This T cell receptor beta chain was captured by sequencing in a study of radiotherapy plus CTLA-4 blockade in lung cancer (dated by TCRdb to between 2017 and 2018). Regarding the study in general: Objective responses occurred in 18% of enrolled patients, and over 30% achieved disease control. The study at large found these results: TCR clones derived from tumors expanded in peripheral blood after treatment with radiotherapy and ipilimumab. Early dynamic changes in blood T cell clones, together with increased serum interferon-beta after radiation, were reported as the strongest predictors of response.

The library was generated by the immunoSEQ multiplex PCR assay. TCRdb retrieved this table from immuneACCESS and kept in-frame rearrangements only. Not all clones are present; in checked studies, unresolved V genes account for under half, and no reason is known for the remainder. Across this sample there are around 45,000 clones, with roughly 67% seen only once. The leading ten clones occupy 20% to 25% of the sample. From the cysteine through the phenylalanine, the CDR3 covers 13 amino acids. The kept DNA is CDR3 alone, 39 bases in frame from the first base. In the germline V gene, CDR1 corresponds to SGDLS and CDR2 to YYNGEE. V sheds 3 bases and J sheds 8 bases, leaving 14 bases between their ends. In this study, focal radiation therapy paired with CTLA-4 blockade (ipilimumab) was tested in patients who had chemo-refractory metastatic non-small-cell lung cancer. Notes on this clone: Its recognized antigen is unknown. Base qualities are missing; no much larger clone stands one base away.

Here the sequenced sample was peripheral blood, taken from a patient treated with radiotherapy plus ipilimumab. The receptor was derived from a human donor with non-small cell lung cancer who had a partial response to radiotherapy plus ipilimumab. The chain is assembled from TRBV9 and TRBJ1-2; the best D guess is TRBD1, with 5 bases matching. The CDR3 loop reads CASSGGHPRGYTF. The DNA sequence is given as TGTGCCAGCAGCGGTGGACATCCAAGGGGCTACACCTTC.